This passage covers 5 T cell receptor beta chains from one sample sequenced in a study of blood T cell repertoires in COVID-19. Profiling relied on immunoSEQ multiplex PCR, and the TCRdb table lists in-frame clones only, not all of them. This sample carries a few hundred thousand clones, about 90% of them seen once, and the ten largest clones take around 6.6%. The sequencing input was peripheral blood. These receptors came from a man aged 18 to 29 who had recovered from COVID-19.

The chain couples TRBV19 to TRBJ1-1, with 9 bases identical to TRBD1. The CDR3 is made up of 15 amino acids. Unmatched junction bases numbered 5, after V lost 5 bases and J lost 1 base. Germline loops: CDR1 LNHDA, CDR2 SQIVND (reference sequence). The CDR3 region is CASSYQGQGNTEAFF. In DNA form, the CDR3 reads TGTGCCAGTAGTTACCAGGGACAGGGGAACACTGAAGCTTTCTTT. The full variable domain, its missing parts supplied by reference TRBV19 and TRBJ1-1, is DGGITQSPKYLFRKEGQNVTLSCEQNLNHDAMYWYRQDPGQGLRLIYYSQIVNDFQKGDIAEGYSVSREKKESFPLTVTSAQKNPTAFYLCASSYQGQGNTEAFFGQGTRLTVV.

The rearrangement uses TRBV18 and TRBJ1-1, with D possibly being TRBD1 (6 bases). Trimming stripped 6 bases from V and 2 bases from J, with 19 bases between. CDR1 and CDR2 from the germline V gene are KGHSH and LQKENI. The length of the CDR3 is 16 residues. The CDR3 DNA reads as TGTGCCAGCTCTCTACAGGGTTCGGAGACTAACACTGAAGCTTTCTTT. Amino acid sequence: CASSLQGSETNTEAFF.

CDR3 DNA sequence: TGTGCCAGCAGCCCTAGCCCTTCCCGGACTAGCGTGGGGGTCGGGGAGCTGTTTTTT. Protein: CASSPSPSRTSVGVGELFF. The chain carries TRBV7-8 and TRBJ2-2; 9 bases fit TRBD2. The V gene end was trimmed by 5 bases and the J gene end by 7 bases; junction bases not matched to a gene: 20. Germline CDR1 SGHVS, CDR2 FQNEAQ. This CDR3 spans 19 amino acids.

V and J are TRBV19 and TRBJ1-6; D unclear. There are 17 residues in the CDR3. Trimming removed 5 bases at V and 5 bases at J, with 19 bases between. Germline V gives CDR1 LNHDA, CDR2 SQIVND (reference sequence). The CDR3 nucleotides are TGTGCCAGTAGTGGTATATCCCGGACGGGGAATAATTCACCCCTCCACTTT. It is translated as CASSGISRTGNNSPLHF.

This chain uses TRBV6-5 with TRBJ2-3; D perhaps matches TRBD2 (5 bases). Germline assignment: CDR1 MNHEY and CDR2 SVGAGI. The CDR3 spans 14 residues. Trimming shortened V by 4 bases and J by 0 bases, and 8 bases separated the two germline ends. This CDR3 reads CASSWTGSTDTQYF. In DNA form, the CDR3 reads TGTGCCAGCAGTTGGACGGGGAGCACAGATACGCAGTATTTT.